What follows are 2 T cell receptor beta chains derived from one specimen sequenced in a study of CD8+ T cells in alopecia areata. It was cDNA, reverse transcribed from extracted RNA, that served as the sequencing template. Assay used: immunoSEQ multiplex PCR; TCRdb lists only in-frame clones, some missing. The sample records fewer than 250,000 clones, approximately 56% being singletons. Treatment reported: oral pan-JAK inhibitor, 5-10 mg twice daily. Specimen: CD4+ T cells sorted from blood, collected at week 4, from a patient treated with tofacitinib. These TCRs come from a human donor with alopecia areata.

Written as DNA, the CDR3 is TGTGCCATCAGCAGGGTTGGAGAAAAACTGTTTTTT. This translates into CAISRVGEKLFF. The gene calls are TRBV10-3 and TRBJ1-4; tentatively, D is TRBD1 (5 bases). V was cut by 6 bases and J by 8 bases, with 10 bases left in between. Germline V lookup: CDR1 ENHRY, CDR2 SYGVKD. The CDR3 loop spans 12 amino acids.

V usage is TRBV30 and J usage is TRBJ1-2; D gene unclear. Per the germline V gene, CDR1 is GTSNPN and CDR2 is SVGIG (reference sequence). The CDR3 is made up of 13 amino acids. Trimming left V 1 base short and J 2 bases short, with 8 bases between. The CDR3 loop reads CAWSGPLNYGYTF. In nucleotides, the CDR3 is TGTGCCTGGAGTGGCCCGTTGAACTATGGCTACACCTTC.